This section outlines one TCR beta chain sequence together with its context. Antigen unknown. Primers for the PCR totalled 60 Vbeta and 13 Jbeta. In the original processing: About 11 million of roughly 81 million unique TCR beta chains were shared, per a later count. The method was immunoSEQ multiplex PCR; TCRdb's version includes in-frame clones alone and lacks a portion of them. That table furnishes V, J and clone size, whereas the DNA furnished D and trimming. The profile covers over 50,000 clones, with roughly 86% appearing a single time and over 1.1% taken by the ten largest. The sample is drawn from a study of cytomegalovirus exposure and HLA in healthy donors. Findings of the study overall: Versus the roughly 700-donor mean, an Asian-associated ancestry cluster reportedly showed fewer N-insertions in a later analysis.

From germline, CDR1 is MDHEN and CDR2 SYDVKM. The CDR3 runs to 15 residues. Trimming stripped 2 bases from V and 3 bases from J, with 11 bases between. Sequenced material: PBMCs. The clonotype originates from a man in his late teens or twenties in good health and CMV-seronegative. V gene TRBV28 combines with J gene TRBJ1-5, with a tentative D call TRBD1 (6 bases). The CDR3 here is CASSLGGHANQPQHF. In DNA form, the CDR3 reads TGTGCCAGCAGTTTAGGGGGACACGCCAATCAGCCCCAGCATTTT. Using reference TRBV28 and TRBJ1-5 for the parts outside the CDR3, the full variable domain is DVKVTQSSRYLVKRTGEKVFLECVQDMDHENMFWYRQDPGLGLRLIYFSYDVKMKEKGDIPEGYSVSREKKERFSLILESASTNQTSMYLCASSLGGHANQPQHFGDGTRLSIL.